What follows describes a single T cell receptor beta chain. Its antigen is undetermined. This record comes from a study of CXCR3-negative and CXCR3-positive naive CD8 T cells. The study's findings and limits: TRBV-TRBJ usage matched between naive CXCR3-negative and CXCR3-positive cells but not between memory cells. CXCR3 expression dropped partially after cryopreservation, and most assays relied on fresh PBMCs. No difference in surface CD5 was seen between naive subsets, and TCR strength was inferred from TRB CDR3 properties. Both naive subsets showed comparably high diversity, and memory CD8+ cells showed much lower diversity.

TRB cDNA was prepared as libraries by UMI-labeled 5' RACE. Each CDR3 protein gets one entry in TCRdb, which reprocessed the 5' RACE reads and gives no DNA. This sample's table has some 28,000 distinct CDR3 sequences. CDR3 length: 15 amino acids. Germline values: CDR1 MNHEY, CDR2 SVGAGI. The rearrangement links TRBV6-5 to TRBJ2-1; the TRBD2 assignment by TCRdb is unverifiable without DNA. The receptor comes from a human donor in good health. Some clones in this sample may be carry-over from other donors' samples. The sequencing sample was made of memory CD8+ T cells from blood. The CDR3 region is CASSLLAGGPNEQFF.